The 14 T cell receptor beta chains below were found in one sample sequenced in a study of blood T cell repertoires in COVID-19. Generated by immunoSEQ multiplex PCR, the TCRdb table keeps only in-frame clones and is missing some. This table has hundreds of thousands of clones, around 90% appearing once. The sequencing input was peripheral blood. The receptors derive from a man younger than 30 with COVID-19, enrolled during active disease.

The rearrangement links TRBV5-1 to TRBJ2-3; tentatively, D is TRBD1 (7 bases). This CDR3 is 15 amino acids long. V lost 3 bases and J 2 bases, leaving 13 bases between the germline ends. Germline-derived CDR1 and CDR2 are SGHRS and YFSETQ. The CDR3 reads CASSSAGQHTDTQYF. The CDR3 nucleotides read TGCGCCAGCAGCTCGGCGGGACAGCACACAGATACGCAGTATTTT.

This clone has a handful of counts. The identical CDR3 is also encoded by other nucleotide sequences in the sample. The J gene is TRBJ1-4, the V gene TRBV18; 7 nucleotides line up with TRBD1. The CDR3 length is 14 residues. The germline CDR1 and CDR2 sequences are KGHSH and LQKENI. The V segment lost 3 bases and the J segment 2 bases; nucleotides outside the gene matches: 0. The CDR3 region has the DNA TGTGCCAGCTCACCGACAGGGACTAATGAAAAACTGTTTTTT. Protein product: CASSPTGTNEKLFF.

This chain connects TRBV10-3 to TRBJ1-1; 7 nucleotides align to TRBD1. The trim removed 6 bases at V and 1 base at J, leaving 11 bases unmatched. CDR1 and CDR2 (germline): ENHRY, SYGVKD. The CDR3 has 16 amino acids. The CDR3 spells CAIRSGRGWENTEAFF. The CDR3 nucleotides read TGTGCCATCAGGTCGGGCAGGGGGTGGGAGAACACTGAAGCTTTCTTT.

Details on this clone: One end of the junction is discordant with germline, which a read error may explain. The rearrangement joins TRBV19 to TRBJ1-1; 7 bases map to TRBD1. Germline V gene data show CDR1 as LNHDA and CDR2 as SQIVND (reference sequence). CDR3 length: 11 residues. CDR3 in DNA: TGTGCCAGTATTGAGGGGGCGGCCCGCATCTTT. It is translated as CASIEGAARIF.

The chain couples TRBV12-5 to TRBJ1-1; D remains ambiguous. Germline CDR1 and CDR2: LGHNT and FRNRAP. This CDR3 spans 12 amino acids. The V end was cut by 6 bases, the J end by 6 bases, with 11 bases between. CDR3 nucleotide sequence: TGTGCTAGTGGGGCTTATCTAGCTGAAGCTTTCTTT. Translated: CASGAYLAEAFF. The full variable domain, with the rest looked up from reference TRBV12-5 and TRBJ1-1, is DARVTQTPRHKVTEMGQEVTMRCQPILGHNTVFWYRQTMMQGLELLAYFRNRAPLDDSGMPKDRFSAEMPDATLATLKIQPSEPRDSAVYFCASGAYLAEAFFGQGTRLTVV.

The chain joins TRBV21-1 to TRBJ1-1. TRBV21-1 is an annotated pseudogene. The CDR3 totals 11 residues. DNA for the CDR3: TGTGCCAGCAGCCCGTTTTCTGAAGCTTTCTTT. Residues: CASSPFSEAFF.

The chain is built from TRBV5-1 and TRBJ2-2; D possibly corresponds to TRBD2 (6 bases). The CDR3 loop spans 16 amino acids. Trimming cost V 4 bases and J 0 bases, with 13 bases left between them. Germline CDR1 is SGHRS and CDR2 is YFSETQ. CDR3 protein: CASSRGEFANTGELFF. The CDR3 nucleotides read TGCGCCAGCAGCCGCGGGGAGTTCGCGAACACCGGGGAGCTGTTTTTT.

The chain is built from TRBV6-5 and TRBJ1-2; possibly TRBD1 for D (6 bases). The CDR3 extends over 14 amino acids. The ends were cut back, 6 bases at V and 6 bases at J, with 17 bases in the middle. Germline CDR1 MNHEY, CDR2 SVGAGI. The CDR3 nucleotides read TGTGCCAGCAGCCCCGGTATGGGGGCTAATGGCTACACCTTC. Translation gives CASSPGMGANGYTF.

This chain joins TRBV5-1 and TRBJ2-1, with TRBD1 matching over 7 bases. The CDR3 is 15 residues long. Germline-derived CDR1 and CDR2 are SGHRS and YFSETQ. V was clipped by 3 bases and J by 2 bases; unmatched bases: 5. DNA of the CDR3: TGCGCCAGCAGCTCCGACAGGGCAACCTACAATGAGCAGTTCTTC. Amino acid sequence: CASSSDRATYNEQFF.

This chain links TRBV24-1 with TRBJ2-1; D is ambiguous. The germline V gene encodes CDR1 KGHDR and CDR2 SFDVKD. This CDR3 has 12 residues. V was pared by 3 bases and J by 9 bases, with 8 bases between. CDR3 protein: CATSDRTGEQFF. CDR3 DNA sequence: TGTGCCACCAGTGATCGTACCGGTGAGCAGTTCTTC.

This chain uses TRBV18 with TRBJ2-7; TRBD1 matches 10 bases. V lost 6 bases, J lost 6 bases, and 5 bases stayed unmatched. The CDR3 is made up of 13 amino acids. Germline assignment: CDR1 KGHSH and CDR2 LQKENI. DNA for the CDR3: TGTGCCAGCTCTCCCGGGACAGGGGTCGAGCAGTACTTC. It encodes CASSPGTGVEQYF.

This clone appeared a few times. V gene TRBV5-4 combines with J gene TRBJ1-3; D ambiguous. The CDR3 is made up of 16 amino acids. Deletions cut 4 bases from V and 0 bases from J, with 14 bases between. The germline V gene has CDR1 SGHNT and CDR2 YYREEE (reference sequence). Written as DNA, the CDR3 is TGTGCCAGCAGCCCCTCTACTTCCTCCTCTGGAAACACCATATATTTT. Translation: CASSPSTSSSGNTIYF.

The genes are TRBV28 and TRBJ1-5, with 7 bases identical to TRBD1. Germline values: CDR1 MDHEN, CDR2 SYDVKM. J lost 5 bases, V lost 11 bases, and 12 bases had no gene match. The CDR3 covers 14 residues. This CDR3 is CACRQGGIDQPQHF. The CDR3 region has the DNA TGTGCCTGCCGACAGGGTGGTATCGATCAGCCCCAGCATTTT.

This clone came up once. The gene calls are TRBV29-1 and TRBJ1-4; 10 bases map to TRBD1. CDR1 is SQVTM, CDR2 ANQGSEA, per germline. This CDR3 region has 13 residues. The ends lost 7 bases at V and 5 bases at J; junction bases unmatched: 4. In DNA form, the CDR3 reads TGCAGCGGCCGGGACAGGGGAAATGAAAAACTGTTTTTT. Its protein product is CSGRDRGNEKLFF.